Below, 14 T cell receptor beta chains from the same sample are listed, as sequenced in a study of cytomegalovirus exposure and HLA in healthy donors. PCR used 60 Vbeta primers and 13 Jbeta primers. The table came from immunoSEQ multiplex PCR; TCRdb's copy has only in-frame clones and leaves some out. The table records 150,000 to 200,000 clones, roughly an eighth of them present only once. Input material: PBMCs. These receptors were obtained from a man aged 45-60 years in good health and CMV-seropositive.

The CDR3 DNA reads as TGTGCCAGCAGCGTACGGGTGAGCACTGAAGCTTTCTTT. Protein sequence: CASSVRVSTEAFF. The gene calls are TRBV9 and TRBJ1-1; D is uncertain. The V gene's germline CDR1 is SGDLS and CDR2 YYNGEE. The CDR3 loop spans 13 amino acids. Trimming stripped 1 base from V and 4 bases from J, with 8 bases between.

In regard to this clone: It is likely a read error, because the conserved phenylalanine at the end of the CDR3 is missing. The DNA is omitted, as the CDR3 cannot be located on it reliably, and the CDR3 follows TCRdb's listing. The gene calls are TRBV7-9 and TRBJ2-7; TRBD1, the table's D call, was not compared with the DNA. 15 amino acids form the CDR3, both terminal residues included. Germline V gives CDR1 SEHNR, CDR2 FQNEAQ (reference sequence). The CDR3 region is CASSLRDRGNYEKYL.

This clone showed up just a few times. The chain carries TRBV4-3 and TRBJ1-2; 7 bases fit TRBD1. This CDR3 spans 16 amino acids. The ends lost 0 bases at V and 3 bases at J; junction bases unmatched: 7. Germline loops: CDR1 LGHNA, CDR2 YSLEER. CDR3 in amino acids: CASSQDRGRGYYGYTF. Here the CDR3 DNA reads TGCGCCAGCAGCCAAGATAGGGGCAGGGGGTACTATGGCTACACCTTC.

This chain links TRBV6-6 with TRBJ2-1; a possible D gene is TRBD1 (5 bases). Deletions cut 0 bases from V and 9 bases from J, with 6 bases between. In germline, CDR1 is MNHNY, CDR2 SVGAGI (reference sequence). CDR3 length: 12 amino acids. The CDR3 protein is CASSYSGVEQFF. DNA for the CDR3: TGTGCCAGCAGTTACTCAGGGGTTGAGCAGTTCTTC.

The chain joins TRBV4-2 to TRBJ2-5; a possible D gene is TRBD1 (6 bases). Germline-derived CDR1 and CDR2 are LGHNA and YNFKEQ. The germline V and J ends were trimmed by 2 bases and 3 bases, with 10 bases remaining between them. The CDR3 spans 14 residues. The CDR3 loop is CASSQLTGKETQYF. As DNA, the CDR3 is TGTGCCAGCAGCCAACTTACAGGGAAAGAGACCCAGTACTTC.

Only a few counts were recorded for this clone. The rearrangement links TRBV21-1 to TRBJ2-2; the table's D call of TRBD2 was not tested on the DNA. TRBV21-1 is tagged as a pseudogene. The CDR3 runs to 15 residues. The CDR3 sequence is CASSKGREGAGELFF. The CDR3 DNA sequence: TGTGCCAGCAGCAAAGGTCGGGAGGGAGCCGGGGAGCTGTTTTTT.

The chain uses TRBV9 and TRBJ2-3; possibly TRBD2 for D (6 bases). The germline CDR1 and CDR2 sequences are SGDLS and YYNGEE. Deletions cut 2 bases from V and 3 bases from J, with 10 bases between. This CDR3 has 14 amino acids. The chain's CDR3 is CASSVTSLTDTQYF. CDR3 nucleotides: TGTGCCAGCAGCGTTACTAGCCTTACAGATACGCAGTATTTT.

This clone has more than one count but fewer than ten. The sample carries other DNA sequences with the same CDR3. The chain is built from TRBV5-1 and TRBJ2-5; no clear D gene. Trimming shortened V by 0 bases and J by 5 bases, and 5 bases separated the two germline ends. The length of the CDR3 is 12 residues. Germline V gene sequence: CDR1 SGHRS, CDR2 YFSETQ. The CDR3 loop is CASSLDRETQYF. Here the CDR3 DNA reads TGCGCCAGCAGCTTGGATCGTGAGACCCAGTACTTC. The full variable domain, in which reference TRBV5-1 and TRBJ2-5 provide the parts outside the CDR3, is KAGVTQTPRYLIKTRGQQVTLSCSPISGHRSVSWYQQTPGQGLQFLFEYFSETQRNKGNFPGRFSGRQFSNSRSEMNVSTLELGDSALYLCASSLDRETQYFGPGTRLLVL.

This clone occurred a few times. V gene TRBV5-4 combines with J gene TRBJ1-5; 8 bases agree with TRBD1. This CDR3 is 15 amino acids long. V shed 0 bases, J shed 6 bases, and the junction held 5 bases outside the gene matches. CDR1 is SGHNT, CDR2 YYREEE, per germline (reference sequence). The CDR3 DNA reads as TGTGCCAGCAGCTTGGGACAGGGGTTGGGTCAGCCCCAGCATTTT. It encodes CASSLGQGLGQPQHF. The full variable domain, in which reference TRBV5-4 and TRBJ1-5 provide the parts outside the CDR3, is ETGVTQSPTHLIKTRGQQVTLRCSSQSGHNTVSWYQQALGQGPQFIFQYYREEENGRGNFPPRFSGLQFPNYSSELNVNALELDDSALYLCASSLGQGLGQPQHFGDGTRLSIL.

This clone has just a few counts. The chain uses TRBV5-1 and TRBJ2-6, with a tentative D call TRBD1 (6 bases). Germline V gives CDR1 SGHRS, CDR2 YFSETQ. The length of the CDR3 is 16 residues. Trimming shortened V by 2 bases and J by 0 bases, and 9 bases separated the two germline ends. Here the CDR3 reads CASSLTGFSGANVLTF. The CDR3 nucleotides read TGCGCCAGCAGCTTAACAGGGTTCTCTGGGGCCAACGTCCTGACTTTC. Looking up the rest from reference TRBV5-1 and TRBJ2-6 gives the full variable domain: KAGVTQTPRYLIKTRGQQVTLSCSPISGHRSVSWYQQTPGQGLQFLFEYFSETQRNKGNFPGRFSGRQFSNSRSEMNVSTLELGDSALYLCASSLTGFSGANVLTFGAGSRLTVL.

The chain links TRBV14 to TRBJ2-3, with D unclear. Trimming stripped 1 base from V and 7 bases from J, with 6 bases between. The CDR3 is made up of 12 amino acids. Germline CDR1 reads SGHDN; CDR2 reads FVKESK. The CDR3 spells CASSQVQNTQYF. The CDR3 bases are TGTGCCAGCAGCCAAGTACAAAATACGCAGTATTTT. Full variable domain (missing parts from reference TRBV14 and TRBJ2-3): EAGVTQFPSHSVIEKGQTVTLRCDPISGHDNLYWYRRVMGKEIKFLLHFVKESKQDESGMPNNRFLAERTGGTYSTLKVQPAELEDSGVYFCASSQVQNTQYFGPGTRLTVL.

The gene calls are TRBV7-8 and TRBJ2-3; tentatively, D is TRBD2 (6 bases). The CDR3 is made up of 13 amino acids. V shed 5 bases and J shed 3 bases, with 9 bases lying between them. Germline CDR1 and CDR2: SGHVS and FQNEAQ. The CDR3 DNA sequence: TGTGCCAGCAGCCGCGGGGCGACAGATACGCAGTATTTT. The encoded protein is CASSRGATDTQYF.

This sequence joins TRBV23-1 and TRBJ1-3; D unclear. TRBV23-1 counts as an open reading frame of uncertain function. CDR3 length: 14 amino acids. V lost 4 bases to trimming and J lost 1 base, with 8 bases between them. CDR3 nucleotides: TGCGCCAGCAGTCGAGCGGGATCTGGAAACACCATATATTTT. Its protein product is CASSRAGSGNTIYF.

This clone occurred a few times. The chain links TRBV28 to TRBJ2-7; TRBD1 aligns across 10 bases. Trimming cost V 4 bases and J 2 bases; bases outside gene matches: 5. This CDR3 region has 15 residues. Germline loops: CDR1 MDHEN, CDR2 SYDVKM. The DNA of the CDR3 is TGTGCCAGCAGTTCCGGGACAGGGGCCCCCTACGAGCAGTACGTC. Residues: CASSSGTGAPYEQYV.